The rows below give T cell receptor beta chains drawn from one sample of a study of T cell changes during pregnancy in multiple sclerosis. TCRdb keeps only in-frame clones here, not all; method: immunoSEQ multiplex PCR. The sample records tens of thousands of clones, roughly 90% being singletons. The material was peripheral blood, obtained before pregnancy. The receptor set was obtained from a female donor with multiple sclerosis, enrolled in a pregnancy study. The CDR3 runs from the conserved cysteine through the conserved F or W. The D gene is left open where the match is weak.

J gene: TRBJ2-4; V gene: TRBV6-5; D gene: .; CDR3 protein: CASSYSEGVGHIQYF
J gene: TRBJ1-5; V gene: TRBV27; D gene: TRBD1; CDR3 protein: CASKIQGDSNQPQHF
J gene: TRBJ2-2; V gene: TRBV12-5; D gene: TRBD2; CDR3 protein: CASGHGDPMGGEKTGELFF
J gene: TRBJ1-3; V gene: TRBV9; D gene: .; CDR3 protein: CASSRASGDTIYF
J gene: TRBJ1-1; V gene: TRBV10-3; D gene: TRBD1; CDR3 protein: CAIREDRGWTEAFF
J gene: TRBJ2-1; V gene: TRBV15; D gene: TRBD2; CDR3 protein: CATTELAGGRYSYNEQFF
J gene: TRBJ2-5; V gene: TRBV7-2; D gene: .; CDR3 protein: CASSLAEREGPRNF
J gene: TRBJ2-5; V gene: TRBV5-1; D gene: .; CDR3 protein: CASSFTLQDYQETQYF
J gene: TRBJ1-1; V gene: TRBV7-2; D gene: TRBD1; CDR3 protein: CASSSTERTGGVKRTEAFF
J gene: TRBJ2-2; V gene: TRBV4-1; D gene: .; CDR3 protein: CASSQDRVLNTGELFF
J gene: TRBJ2-1; V gene: TRBV7-6; D gene: TRBD1; CDR3 protein: CASSVGTGTYNEQFF
J gene: TRBJ2-1; V gene: TRBV14; D gene: TRBD2; CDR3 protein: CASSPIAGRNNEQFF
J gene: TRBJ2-5; V gene: TRBV19; D gene: .; CDR3 protein: CASRGLRETQYF
J gene: TRBJ1-3; V gene: TRBV15; D gene: .; CDR3 protein: CATSRDRMGQGSSGNTIYF
J gene: TRBJ2-3; V gene: TRBV9; D gene: TRBD2; CDR3 protein: CASSAGTSGRVTDTQYF